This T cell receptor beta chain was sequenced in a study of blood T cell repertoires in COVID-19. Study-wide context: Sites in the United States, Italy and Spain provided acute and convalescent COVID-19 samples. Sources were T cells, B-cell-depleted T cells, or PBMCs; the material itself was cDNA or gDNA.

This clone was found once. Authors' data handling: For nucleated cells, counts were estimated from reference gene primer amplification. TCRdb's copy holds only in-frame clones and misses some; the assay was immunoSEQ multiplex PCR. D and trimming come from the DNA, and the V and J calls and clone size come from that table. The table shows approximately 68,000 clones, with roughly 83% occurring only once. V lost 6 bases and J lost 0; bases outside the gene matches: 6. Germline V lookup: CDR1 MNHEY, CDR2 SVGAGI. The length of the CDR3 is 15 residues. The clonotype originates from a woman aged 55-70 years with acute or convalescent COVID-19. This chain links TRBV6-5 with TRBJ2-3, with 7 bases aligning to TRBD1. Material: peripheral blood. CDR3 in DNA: TGTGCCAGCAGCCGAAGACAGGGAAGCACAGATACGCAGTATTTT. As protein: CASSRRQGSTDTQYF.